This T cell receptor beta chain was sequenced for a study of blood T cell repertoires in COVID-19. Overall study context: Material from acute and convalescent COVID-19 was sourced from the United States, Italy and Spain. PBMCs, B-cell-depleted T cells, or T cells provided the cDNA or gDNA that made up the material.

Per the original data handling: Cell counts per sample came from amplifying reference gene primers. Repertoires were generated with immunoSEQ multiplex PCR, while TCRdb's copy carries only in-frame clones and drops some. D and trimming come from the DNA, and the V and J calls and clone size come from that table. The sample includes approximately 150,000 clones, approximately 82% seen only once; the top ten take 10% to 15%. This clone was recorded a few times. Trimming cost V 5 bases and J 6 bases; bases outside gene matches: 10. CDR3 length: 14 residues. In germline, CDR1 is SGHNT, CDR2 YYREEE (reference sequence).

The genes are TRBV5-4 and TRBJ1-2, with 7 nucleotides matching TRBD1. Material: peripheral blood. The clonotype originates from a man between 65 and 79 years old who had recovered from COVID-19. CDR3 residues: CASRLQQGSHGYTF. CDR3 coding DNA: TGTGCCAGCAGATTACAACAGGGGAGTCATGGCTACACCTTC. The full variable domain, completed using reference TRBV5-4 and TRBJ1-2, is ETGVTQSPTHLIKTRGQQVTLRCSSQSGHNTVSWYQQALGQGPQFIFQYYREEENGRGNFPPRFSGLQFPNYSSELNVNALELDDSALYLCASRLQQGSHGYTFGSGTRLTVV.